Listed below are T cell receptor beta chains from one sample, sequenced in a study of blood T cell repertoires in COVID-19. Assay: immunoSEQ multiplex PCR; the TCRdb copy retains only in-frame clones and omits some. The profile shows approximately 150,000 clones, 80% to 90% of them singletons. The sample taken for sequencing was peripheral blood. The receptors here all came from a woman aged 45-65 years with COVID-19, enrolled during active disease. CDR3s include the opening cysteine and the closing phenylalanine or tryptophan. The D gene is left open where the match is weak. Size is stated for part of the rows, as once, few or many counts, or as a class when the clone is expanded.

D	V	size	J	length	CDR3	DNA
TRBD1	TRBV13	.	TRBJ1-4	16	CASSSGQGASNEKLFF	TGTGCCAGCAGCTCCGGACAGGGGGCGTCTAATGAAAAACTGTTTTTT
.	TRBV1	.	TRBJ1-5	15	CTSSPEPGSNQPQHF	TGCACCAGCAGCCCCGAGCCAGGTAGCAATCAGCCCCAGCATTTT
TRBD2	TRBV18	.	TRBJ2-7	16	CASSPPNLAGGGEQYF	TGTGCCAGCTCACCACCCAATTTAGCGGGGGGGGGCGAGCAGTACTTC
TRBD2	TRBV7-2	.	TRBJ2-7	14	CASSRGLAGYEQYF	TGTGCCAGCAGCCGCGGACTAGCGGGCTACGAGCAGTACTTC
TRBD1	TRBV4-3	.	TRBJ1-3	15	CASSPDRGTGNTIYF	TGCGCCAGCAGTCCGGACAGGGGGACGGGAAACACCATATATTTT
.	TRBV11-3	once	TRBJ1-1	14	CASSSSGGNTEAFF	TGTGCCAGCAGCTCGAGCGGGGGGAACACTGAAGCTTTCTTT
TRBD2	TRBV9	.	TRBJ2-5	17	CASSGDGGLAVQETQYF	TGTGCCAGCAGCGGGGATGGTGGACTAGCGGTCCAAGAGACCCAGTACTTC
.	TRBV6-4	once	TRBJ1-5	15	CASSVGLYSNQPQHF	TGTGCCAGCAGTGTCGGGTTGTATAGCAATCAGCCCCAGCATTTT
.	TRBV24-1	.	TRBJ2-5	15	CATSDLGAGQETQYF	TGTGCCACCAGTGATTTAGGGGCAGGGCAAGAGACCCAGTACTTC
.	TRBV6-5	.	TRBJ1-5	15	CASLPSGVTNQPQHF	TGTGCCAGCCTCCCCTCGGGGGTCACCAATCAGCCCCAGCATTTT
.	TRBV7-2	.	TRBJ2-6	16	CASSLGSYSGANVLTF	TGTGCCAGCAGCTTAGGTTCCTACTCTGGGGCCAACGTCCTGACTTTC
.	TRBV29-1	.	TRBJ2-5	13	CSVNQGMGETQYF	TGCAGCGTTAATCAGGGGATGGGAGAGACCCAGTACTTC
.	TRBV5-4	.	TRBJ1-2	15	CASSLLARANYGYTF	TGTGCCAGCAGCTTGTTAGCCAGGGCTAACTATGGCTACACCTTC
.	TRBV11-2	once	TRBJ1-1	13	CASSPPDTPEAFF	TGTGCCAGCAGCCCCCCCGACACCCCTGAAGCTTTCTTT
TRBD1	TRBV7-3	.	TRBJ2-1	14	CASSFGTGYNEQFF	TGTGCCAGCAGCTTTGGGACAGGCTACAATGAGCAGTTCTTC
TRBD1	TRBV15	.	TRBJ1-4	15	CATSSRGSTNEKLFF	TGTGCCACCAGCAGCAGGGGGTCTACTAATGAAAAACTGTTTTTT
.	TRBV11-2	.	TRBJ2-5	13	CATNLRAQETQYF	TGTGCCACCAACCTCAGGGCCCAAGAGACCCAGTACTTC
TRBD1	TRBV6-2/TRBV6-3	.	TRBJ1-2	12	CASSLGGSGYTF	TGTGCCAGCAGTTTAGGGGGCTCTGGCTACACCTTC
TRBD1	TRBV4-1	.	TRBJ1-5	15	CASSHADRDNQPQHF	TGCGCCAGCAGCCATGCGGACAGGGACAATCAGCCCCAGCATTTT
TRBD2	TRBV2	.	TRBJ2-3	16	CASSVKAGKLTDTQYF	TGTGCCAGCAGTGTTAAAGCGGGGAAGCTCACAGATACGCAGTATTTT
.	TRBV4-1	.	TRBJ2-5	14	CASSQTTGLGSQYF	TGCGCCAGCAGCCAGACCACAGGGTTGGGGTCCCAGTACTTC
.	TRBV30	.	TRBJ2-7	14	CAWSAGGNLYEQYF	TGTGCCTGGAGTGCGGGGGGCAATCTCTACGAGCAGTACTTC
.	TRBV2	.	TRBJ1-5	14	CASSDVNNNQPQHF	TGTGCCAGCAGTGATGTGAACAACAATCAGCCCCAGCATTTT
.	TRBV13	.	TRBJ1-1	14	CASSSLGPNTEAFF	TGTGCCAGCAGTTCATTGGGCCCCAACACTGAAGCTTTCTTT
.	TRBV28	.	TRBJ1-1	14	CASSLFNMNTEAFF	TGTGCCAGCAGTTTGTTTAATATGAACACTGAAGCTTTCTTT
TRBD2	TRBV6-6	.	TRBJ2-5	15	CASSPMTSGGGTQYF	TGTGCCAGCAGTCCCATGACTAGCGGGGGGGGGACCCAGTACTTC
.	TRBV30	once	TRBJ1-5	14	CAWSSGGPFEPQHF	TGTGCCTGGAGTTCAGGAGGGCCATTCGAACCCCAGCATTTT
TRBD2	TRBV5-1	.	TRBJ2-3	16	CASSTSGLAGTDTQYF	TGCGCCAGCAGCACCTCAGGACTAGCGGGCACAGATACGCAGTATTTT
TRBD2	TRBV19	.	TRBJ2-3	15	CASSPVAGGIDTQYF	TGTGCCAGTAGCCCAGTAGCGGGGGGGATAGATACGCAGTATTTT
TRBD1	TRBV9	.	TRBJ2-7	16	CASSVVWDRVRYEQYF	TGTGCCAGCAGCGTAGTCTGGGACAGAGTTCGATACGAGCAGTACTTC
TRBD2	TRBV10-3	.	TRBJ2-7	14	CAISGLAGAGEQYF	TGTGCCATCAGCGGACTAGCGGGGGCTGGCGAGCAGTACTTC
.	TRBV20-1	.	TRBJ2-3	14	CSASGDTSTDTQYF	TGCAGTGCTAGTGGCGACACTAGCACAGATACGCAGTATTTT
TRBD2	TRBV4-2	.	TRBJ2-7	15	CASSQEWRGASEQYF	TGTGCCAGCAGCCAAGAATGGCGGGGGGCCTCAGAGCAGTACTTC
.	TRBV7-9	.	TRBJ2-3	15	CASSPPQLRSYTQYF	TGTGCCAGCAGCCCCCCCCAACTTCGTAGTTATACGCAGTATTTT
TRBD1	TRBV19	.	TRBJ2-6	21	CASSIRILFPGQGVGANVLTF	TGTGCCAGTAGTATCCGAATCCTATTCCCGGGACAGGGGGTCGGGGCCAACGTCCTGACTTTC
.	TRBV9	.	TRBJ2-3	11	CASSASDTQYF	TGTGCCAGCAGCGCGTCGGATACGCAGTATTTT
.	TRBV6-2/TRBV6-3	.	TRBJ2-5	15	CASSYRTGFQETQYF	TGTGCCAGCAGTTACAGGACGGGGTTTCAAGAGACCCAGTACTTC
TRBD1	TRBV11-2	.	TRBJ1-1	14	CASSLGTGYTEAFF	TGTGCCAGCAGCTTAGGGACAGGGTACACTGAAGCTTTCTTT
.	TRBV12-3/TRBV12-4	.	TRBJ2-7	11	CASSSTYEQYF	TGTGCCAGCAGTTCCACCTACGAGCAGTACTTC
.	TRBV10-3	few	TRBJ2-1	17	CAISNSAGNEAGNEQFF	TGTGCCATCAGTAATTCGGCGGGGAACGAGGCGGGCAATGAGCAGTTCTTC
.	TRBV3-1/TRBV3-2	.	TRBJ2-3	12	CASVGGPDTQYF	TGTGCCAGCGTGGGGGGACCAGATACGCAGTATTTT
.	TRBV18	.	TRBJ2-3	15	CASSPMAGGTDTQYF	TGTGCCAGCTCACCGATGGCAGGGGGCACAGATACGCAGTATTTT